This entry is about one T cell receptor (beta chain). What antigen it recognizes has not been identified. Base-call qualities are not available, and no considerably larger clone is one nucleotide away. The data derive from a study of a mutant IDH1 vaccine in newly diagnosed glioma (dated by TCRdb to the early 2020s). Some background on the complete study: Patients were given eight vaccinations, in weeks 1, 3, 5, 7, 11, 15, 19 and 23, which matched visits V03 through V10. Vaccination was initiated 4-6 weeks after radiotherapy alone, or concurrently with temozolomide cycles in the chemotherapy-containing groups. Of the roughly 33 treated patients, around 62% were male and around 40% were female, and the mean age was about 40 years. Before enrollment, most patients had been given radiochemotherapy with temozolomide as standard therapy, while the rest had received either radiotherapy alone or temozolomide alone. Six visits were used for peripheral blood collection: V03 (baseline), V05, V07, V10, V12 and V13. Longitudinal TCRB deep sequencing was done for some 26 treated patients, wherever samples were available for exploratory analyses. The full study reports these points: The authors stated that sample limitations prevented analyses of patient blood samples from being reproduced. Pseudoprogression seemed to be unrelated to changes in the top peripheral T cell clonotypes found by TCRB sequencing. Selection of PBMC samples for TCRB deep sequencing was based on availability. Across multiple MHC alleles, vaccine-induced immune responses were seen in 90% to 95% of patients.

The library relied on the immunoSEQ multiplex PCR assay. Rearranged TCR beta chain sequences were amplified using the hsTCRB Kit according to the manufacturer's protocol. Sequencing of TCRB libraries was carried out on an Illumina MiSeq. The authors' analysis ran thus. The kit vendor's proprietary platform handled demultiplexing, trimming and gene mapping. TCRdb's version of the immuneACCESS table is confined to in-frame rearrangements and falls short of the full clone set. An unresolved V gene accounts for under half of the shortfall where checked; the remainder is of unknown origin. V and J calls and clone size are as listed in that table; D and trimming were resolved from the DNA. The sample contains some 70,000 clones, around 82% of them found a single time. The ten largest clones capture roughly 13% of the sample. CDR1 and CDR2 (SGDLS, YYNGEE) derive from the germline V gene. Inclusive of the bounding cysteine and phenylalanine, the CDR3 is 14 residues long. Solely the CDR3 DNA is kept, with 42 bases framed from the first base. The junction shows trimming of 0 bases on V and 5 bases on J, plus 9 bases between the germline ends.

The time point label, read with the paper, signifies: week 23, last vaccination. Each vaccine dose, consisting of 300 ug of a 20-mer mutant IDH1 peptide in Montanide, was administered subcutaneously with topical imiquimod. All donors had newly diagnosed IDH1-mutant astrocytomas of WHO grade 3 or 4 that showed loss of nuclear ATRX. The samples were drawn from NOA16, a multicentre, single-arm, open-label phase I trial in Germany that tested a mutant IDH1 peptide vaccine in humans for the first time. Genomic DNA for TCRB sequencing was extracted from EDTA blood using the DNeasy Blood and Tissue Kit. The source is a man aged 18 to 35 with glioma. The sequenced sample was PBMCs, obtained from a glioma patient whose treatment included an IDH1 peptide vaccine. This sequence uses TRBV9 and TRBJ1-5, with the D gene not clear enough to name. CDR3 reads: CASSVGYSDQPQHF. In nucleotides, the sequence is TGTGCCAGCAGCGTAGGATACTCGGATCAGCCCCAGCATTTT.